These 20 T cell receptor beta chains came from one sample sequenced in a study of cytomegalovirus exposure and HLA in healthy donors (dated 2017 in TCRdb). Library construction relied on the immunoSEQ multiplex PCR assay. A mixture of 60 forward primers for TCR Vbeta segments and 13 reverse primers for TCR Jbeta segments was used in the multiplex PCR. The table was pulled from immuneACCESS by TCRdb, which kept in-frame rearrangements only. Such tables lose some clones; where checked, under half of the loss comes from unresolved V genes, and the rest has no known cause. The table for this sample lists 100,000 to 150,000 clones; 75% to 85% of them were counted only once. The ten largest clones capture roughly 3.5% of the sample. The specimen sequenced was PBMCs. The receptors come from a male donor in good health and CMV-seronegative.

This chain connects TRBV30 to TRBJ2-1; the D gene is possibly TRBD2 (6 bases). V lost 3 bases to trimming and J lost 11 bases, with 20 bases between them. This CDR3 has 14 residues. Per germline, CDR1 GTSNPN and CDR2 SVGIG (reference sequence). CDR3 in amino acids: CAWSDTNGLPKQFF. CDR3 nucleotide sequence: TGTGCCTGGAGCGATACTAACGGACTACCCAAGCAGTTCTTC. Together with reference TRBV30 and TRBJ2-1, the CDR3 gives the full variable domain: SQTIHQWPATLVQPVGSPLSLECTVEGTSNPNLYWYRQAAGRGLQLLFYSVGIGQISSEVPQNLSASRPQDRQFILSSKKLLLSDSGFYLCAWSDTNGLPKQFFGPGTRLTVL.

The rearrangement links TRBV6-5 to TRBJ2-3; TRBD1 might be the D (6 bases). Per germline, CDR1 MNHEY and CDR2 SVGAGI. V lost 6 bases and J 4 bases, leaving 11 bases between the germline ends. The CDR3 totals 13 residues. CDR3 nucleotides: TGTGCCAGCAGGGCTGACAGGTCAGATACGCAGTATTTT. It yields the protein CASRADRSDTQYF.

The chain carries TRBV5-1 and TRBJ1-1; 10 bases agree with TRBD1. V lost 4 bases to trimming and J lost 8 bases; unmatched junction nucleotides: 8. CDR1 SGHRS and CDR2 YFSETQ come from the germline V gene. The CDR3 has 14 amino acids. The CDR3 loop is CASSGGDRGFEAFF. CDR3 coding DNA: TGCGCCAGCAGCGGGGGGGACAGGGGATTCGAAGCTTTCTTT.

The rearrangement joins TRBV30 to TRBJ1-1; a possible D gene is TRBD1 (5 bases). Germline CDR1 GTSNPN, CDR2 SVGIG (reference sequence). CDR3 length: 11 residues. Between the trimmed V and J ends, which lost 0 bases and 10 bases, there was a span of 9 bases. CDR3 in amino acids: CAWSVAGRAFF. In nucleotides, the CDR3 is TGTGCCTGGAGTGTAGCGGGACGAGCTTTCTTT.

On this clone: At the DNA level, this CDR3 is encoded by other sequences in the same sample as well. The CDR3 coding sequence is TGTGCCAGCAGCTTAGATAGCTCCTACGAGCAGTACTTC. Amino acid sequence: CASSLDSSYEQYF. This chain uses TRBV7-2 with TRBJ2-7; no definite D call. The CDR3 has 13 residues. CDR1 and CDR2 from the germline V gene are SGHTA and FQGNSA. Trimming stripped 1 base from V and 0 bases from J, with 4 bases between.

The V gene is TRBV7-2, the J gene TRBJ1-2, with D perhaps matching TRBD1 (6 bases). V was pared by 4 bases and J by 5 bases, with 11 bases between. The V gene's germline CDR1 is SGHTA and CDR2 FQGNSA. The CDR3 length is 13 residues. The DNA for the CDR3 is TGTGCCAGCAGCTCCACAGGGATTTATGGCTACACCTTC. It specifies CASSSTGIYGYTF. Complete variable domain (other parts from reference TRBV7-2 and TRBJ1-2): GAGVSQSPSNKVTEKGKDVELRCDPISGHTALYWYRQSLGQGLEFLIYFQGNSAPDKSGLPSDRFSAERTGGSVSTLTIQRTQQEDSAVYLCASSSTGIYGYTFGSGTRLTVV.

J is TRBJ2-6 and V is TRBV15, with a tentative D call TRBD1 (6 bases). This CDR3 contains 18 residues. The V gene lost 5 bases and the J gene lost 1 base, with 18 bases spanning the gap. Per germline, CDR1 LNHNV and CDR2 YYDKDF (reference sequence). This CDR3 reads CATSDAGTKASGANVLTF. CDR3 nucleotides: TGTGCCACCAGCGACGCCGGGACAAAAGCTTCTGGGGCCAACGTCCTGACTTTC.

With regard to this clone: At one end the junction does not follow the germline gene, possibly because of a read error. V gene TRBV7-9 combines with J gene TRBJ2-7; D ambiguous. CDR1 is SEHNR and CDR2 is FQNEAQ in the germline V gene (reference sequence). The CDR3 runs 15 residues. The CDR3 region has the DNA TGTTCCAGCAGCCCCAGTTTGGTTCACCCCTACGAGCAGTACTTC. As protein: CSSSPSLVHPYEQYF.

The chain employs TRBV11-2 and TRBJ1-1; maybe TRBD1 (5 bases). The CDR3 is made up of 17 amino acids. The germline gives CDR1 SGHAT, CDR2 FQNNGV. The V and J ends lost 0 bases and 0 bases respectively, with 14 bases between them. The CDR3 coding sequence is TGTGCCAGCAGCTTAGATCAGCGGGGGAGGATGAACACTGAAGCTTTCTTT. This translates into CASSLDQRGRMNTEAFF.

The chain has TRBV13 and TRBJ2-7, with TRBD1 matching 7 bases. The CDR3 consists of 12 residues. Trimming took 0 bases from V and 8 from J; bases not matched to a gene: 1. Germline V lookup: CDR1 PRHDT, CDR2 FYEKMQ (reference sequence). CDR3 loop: CASSLGGGKQYF. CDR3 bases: TGTGCCAGCAGCTTAGGAGGGGGCAAGCAGTACTTC.

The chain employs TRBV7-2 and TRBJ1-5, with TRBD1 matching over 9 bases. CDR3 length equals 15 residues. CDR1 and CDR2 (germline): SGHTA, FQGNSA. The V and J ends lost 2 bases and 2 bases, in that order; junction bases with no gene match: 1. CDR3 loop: CASSLRQGGNQPQHF. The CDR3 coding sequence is TGTGCCAGCAGCTTACGACAGGGGGGCAATCAGCCCCAGCATTTT.

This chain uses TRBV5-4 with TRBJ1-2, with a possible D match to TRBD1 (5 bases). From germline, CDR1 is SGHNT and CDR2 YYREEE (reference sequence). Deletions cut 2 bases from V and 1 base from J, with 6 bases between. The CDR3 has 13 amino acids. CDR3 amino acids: CASSFQGNYGYTF. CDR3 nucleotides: TGTGCCAGCAGCTTTCAGGGTAACTATGGCTACACCTTC.

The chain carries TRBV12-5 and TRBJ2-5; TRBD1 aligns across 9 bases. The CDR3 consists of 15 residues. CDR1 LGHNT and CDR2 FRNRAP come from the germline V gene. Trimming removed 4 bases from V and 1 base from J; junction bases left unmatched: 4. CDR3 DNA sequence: TGTGCTAGTGGTTCCCGGGACAGGGTCCAAGAGACCCAGTACTTC. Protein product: CASGSRDRVQETQYF.

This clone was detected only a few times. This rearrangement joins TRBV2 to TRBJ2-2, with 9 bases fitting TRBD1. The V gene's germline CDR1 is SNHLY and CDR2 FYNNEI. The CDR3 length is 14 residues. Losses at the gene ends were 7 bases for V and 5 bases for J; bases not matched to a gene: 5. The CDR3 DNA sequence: TGTGCCAGCACCGGGACAGGGAATACCGGGGAGCTGTTTTTT. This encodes CASTGTGNTGELFF.

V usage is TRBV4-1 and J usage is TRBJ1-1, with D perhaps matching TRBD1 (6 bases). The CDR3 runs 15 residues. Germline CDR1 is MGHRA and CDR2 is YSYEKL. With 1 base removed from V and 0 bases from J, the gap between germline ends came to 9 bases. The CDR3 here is CASSQGGQMNTEAFF. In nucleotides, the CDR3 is TGCGCCAGCAGCCAAGGCGGACAGATGAACACTGAAGCTTTCTTT.

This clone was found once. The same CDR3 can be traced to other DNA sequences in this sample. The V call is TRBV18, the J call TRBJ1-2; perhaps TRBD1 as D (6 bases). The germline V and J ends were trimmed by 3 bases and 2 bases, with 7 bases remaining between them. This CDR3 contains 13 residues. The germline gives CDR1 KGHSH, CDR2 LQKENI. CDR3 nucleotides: TGTGCCAGCTCACCCGGACAGAACTATGGCTACACCTTC. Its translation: CASSPGQNYGYTF.

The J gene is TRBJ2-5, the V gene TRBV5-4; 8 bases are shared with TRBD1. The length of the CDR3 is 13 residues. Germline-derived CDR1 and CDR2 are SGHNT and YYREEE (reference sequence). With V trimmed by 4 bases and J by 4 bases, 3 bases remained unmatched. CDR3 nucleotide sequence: TGTGCCAGCAGCGAAGACAGGGGAGAGACCCAGTACTTC. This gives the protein CASSEDRGETQYF.

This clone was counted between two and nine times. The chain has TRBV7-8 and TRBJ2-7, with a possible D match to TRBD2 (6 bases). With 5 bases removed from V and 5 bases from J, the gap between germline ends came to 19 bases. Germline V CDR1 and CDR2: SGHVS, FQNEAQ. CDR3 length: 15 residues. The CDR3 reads CASSPGGGVSDEQYF. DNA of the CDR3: TGTGCCAGCAGCCCAGGAGGAGGGGTGTCGGACGAGCAGTACTTC.

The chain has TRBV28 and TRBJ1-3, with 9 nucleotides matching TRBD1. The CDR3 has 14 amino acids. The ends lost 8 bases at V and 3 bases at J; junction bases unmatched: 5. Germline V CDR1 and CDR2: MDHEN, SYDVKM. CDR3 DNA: TGTGCCAGCCAGGGACAGGGAAGTGGAAACACCATATATTTT. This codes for CASQGQGSGNTIYF.

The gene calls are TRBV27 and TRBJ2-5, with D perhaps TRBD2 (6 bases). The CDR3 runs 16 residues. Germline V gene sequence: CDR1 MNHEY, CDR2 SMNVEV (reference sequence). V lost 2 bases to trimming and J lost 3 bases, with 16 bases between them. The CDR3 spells CASSLLLGGGEETQYF. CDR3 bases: TGTGCCAGCAGTTTACTCCTCGGCGGAGGGGAAGAGACCCAGTACTTC.